The T cell receptor beta chain under discussion was sequenced for a study of shared clonotypes between healthy human individuals. As for the study in general: Three plates each covered CD4 naive and memory; CD8 naive two, CD8 memory one.

Study-wide results and limits: Naive subsets usually exceeded memory subsets in estimated richness.

Comments on this clone: Its specificity is not known.

CDR1 and CDR2 from the germline V gene are MNHEY and SMNVEV (reference sequence). The J segment lost 2 bases and the V segment lost 0 bases, leaving 2 bases of the junction unmatched. CDR3 length: 17 residues. The repertoire was sequenced with immunoSEQ multiplex PCR; TCRdb's copy has only in-frame clones and lacks some. The data hold 2 million or so clones, with about 95% observed a single time. Terminally differentiated effector memory CD45RA+ cells were excluded by CCR7 positive selection of CD45RO-negative cells. This sequence was found in a man between 18 and 29 years old in good health. This chain joins TRBV27 and TRBJ2-3, with TRBD2 matching over 13 bases. The source material was naive CD8+ T cells sorted from blood. The CDR3 here is CASSLSGLAGSTDTQYF. The CDR3 DNA reads TGTGCCAGCAGTTTATCGGGACTAGCGGGATCCACAGATACGCAGTATTTT.